Shown below are 14 T cell receptor beta chains from a single sample sequenced in a study of regulatory T cells in long-lasting Graves disease. Time point specified: persistent/refractory GD, antithyroid drugs over 5 years with positive TRAb. PBMC-extracted RNA yielded the TCR library. Libraries of TCR beta came from iRepertoire HTBI primers plus Arm-PCR of CDR3 regions. TCRdb re-analysed the multiplex PCR reads in MiXCR, keeping a single row per CDR3 protein. The sample has 600,000 to 850,000 distinct CDR3 sequences; approximately 31% are singletons. The sequences come from peripheral blood mononuclear cells (PBMCs), collected when the disease was refractory, from a patient treated with antithyroid drugs. Source of these receptors: a female donor with Graves disease.

J is TRBJ2-5 and V is TRBV5-1, with TRBD2 matching 10 bases. Germline lookup yields CDR1 SGHRS and CDR2 YFSETQ. The CDR3 runs 16 residues. Trimming removed 4 bases from V and 4 bases from J; junction bases left unmatched: 10. CDR3 sequence: CASSNGLAAMPETQYF. The CDR3 DNA is TGCGCCAGCAGCAATGGACTAGCGGCCATGCCAGAGACCCAGTACTTC.

This sequence joins TRBV28 and TRBJ1-5, with 9 positions matching TRBD1. CDR1 MDHEN and CDR2 SYDVKM come from the germline V gene. This CDR3 is 13 amino acids long. V shed 9 bases and J 6 bases; nucleotides not matched to a gene: 6. The CDR3 loop reads CASKTGGVQPQHF. CDR3 sequence (DNA): TGTGCCAGTAAAACAGGGGGCGTTCAGCCCCAGCATTTT.

In regard to this clonotype: Germline is not matched at one junction end, which may reflect a read error. This chain connects TRBV7-9 to TRBJ2-2; possible D gene TRBD2, 5 bases. The germline CDR1 and CDR2 sequences are SEHNR and FQNEAQ (reference sequence). The CDR3 runs 11 residues. CDR3 protein: CASTIAGEPFF. The CDR3 coding sequence is TGTGCCAGCACAATTGCCGGGGAGCCGTTTTTT.

The chain uses TRBV19 and TRBJ1-1; TRBD1 is a possible D gene (5 bases). The length of the CDR3 is 13 residues. CDR1 is LNHDA and CDR2 is SQIVND in the germline V gene (reference sequence). V lost 5 bases, J lost 5 bases, and 12 bases lay in between. The CDR3 nucleotides read TGTGCCAGTAGTCATGGGGCCATTACTGAAGCTTTCTTT. It yields the protein CASSHGAITEAFF.

The chain joins TRBV30 to TRBJ2-5; either TRBD1 or TRBD2 may supply D (6 bases each). CDR3 length equals 12 residues. The germline gives CDR1 GTSNPN, CDR2 SVGIG (reference sequence). Trimming stripped 5 bases from V and 6 bases from J, with 13 bases between. CDR3 nucleotides: TGTGCCTGGGATTCGGGGGCTCAGACCCAGTACTTC. It codes for CAWDSGAQTQYF.

This clonotype was seen only a few times. The genes are TRBV27 and TRBJ1-1; the D gene is possibly TRBD1 (6 bases). Trimming left V 4 bases short and J 4 bases short, with 19 bases between. The V gene's germline CDR1 is MNHEY and CDR2 SMNVEV (reference sequence). The CDR3 is 16 amino acids. The CDR3 DNA sequence: TGTGCCAGCAGTTATACCCACAGGGCAGCCATCACTGAAGCTTTCTTT. It specifies CASSYTHRAAITEAFF.

V and J are TRBV7-2 and TRBJ2-7, with 9 bases fitting TRBD2. The CDR3 has 15 residues. V lost 5 bases and J lost 2; bases outside the gene matches: 7. Germline CDR1 SGHTA, CDR2 FQGNSA. The CDR3: CASSIGTSPTYEQYF. The CDR3 DNA sequence: TGTGCCAGCAGCATTGGGACTAGCCCAACCTACGAGCAGTACTTC. Variable domain in full (rest from reference TRBV7-2 and TRBJ2-7): GAGVSQSPSNKVTEKGKDVELRCDPISGHTALYWYRQSLGQGLEFLIYFQGNSAPDKSGLPSDRFSAERTGGSVSTLTIQRTQQEDSAVYLCASSIGTSPTYEQYFGPGTRLTVT.

The count of this clonotype is one. The genes are TRBV12-3 or TRBV12-4 and TRBJ2-7; 12 bases align to TRBD1. J lost 6 bases, V lost 6 bases, and 12 bases had no gene match. The CDR3 loop spans 16 amino acids. The CDR3 DNA reads as TGTGCCAGCAGCCATAACCCGGGACAGGGGGCAGGCGAGCAGTACTTC. This gives the protein CASSHNPGQGAGEQYF.

This clonotype was counted only a few times. This chain uses TRBV15 with TRBJ1-4, with D tentatively TRBD1 (6 bases). The CDR3 runs to 15 residues. Trimming pared 5 bases from V and 4 bases from J, leaving 14 bases between. The germline V gene encodes CDR1 LNHNV and CDR2 YYDKDF (reference sequence). Here the CDR3 reads CATSSRDNFNEKLFF. CDR3 bases: TGTGCCACCAGCTCGCGGGACAACTTTAATGAAAAACTGTTTTTT.

The CDR3 DNA reads TGTGCCTGGAGTGTGGGGGGGGGCAGCCAGCCCCAGCATTTT. Translation: CAWSVGGGSQPQHF. The chain has TRBV30 and TRBJ1-5; possible D gene TRBD1, 6 bases. Germline-derived CDR1 and CDR2 are GTSNPN and SVGIG (reference sequence). This CDR3 spans 14 amino acids. Trimming left V 0 bases short and J 7 bases short, with 13 bases between.

The rearrangement uses TRBV7-9 and TRBJ2-5, with TRBD2 matching 9 bases. Germline CDR1 is SEHNR and CDR2 is FQNEAQ (reference sequence). Germline trimming cut 1 base from V and 4 bases from J; bases unmatched to any gene: 10. The CDR3 is 17 amino acids. The CDR3, as DNA: TGTGCCAGCAGCTTAGTTAGCGGGAGTGGGTCGGTAGAGACCCAGTACTTC. Its translation is CASSLVSGSGSVETQYF.

This clonotype was recorded a few times. The chain uses TRBV19 and TRBJ2-7; D is uncertain. V lost 1 base to trimming and J lost 0 bases, with 7 bases between them. This CDR3 has 14 residues. CDR1 is LNHDA, CDR2 SQIVND, per germline (reference sequence). As DNA, the CDR3 is TGTGCCAGTAGTATAGTGGGATCCTCCTACGAGCAGTACTTC. This encodes CASSIVGSSYEQYF. Filled out from reference TRBV19 and TRBJ2-7, the complete variable domain reads DGGITQSPKYLFRKEGQNVTLSCEQNLNHDAMYWYRQDPGQGLRLIYYSQIVNDFQKGDIAEGYSVSREKKESFPLTVTSAQKNPTAFYLCASSIVGSSYEQYFGPGTRLTVT.

The chain uses TRBV3-1 and TRBJ1-2; D is uncertain. This CDR3 region has 13 residues. Trimming removed 1 base at V and 5 bases at J, with 8 bases between. Germline assignment: CDR1 LGHDT and CDR2 YNNKEL (reference sequence). In DNA form, the CDR3 reads TGTGCCAGCAGCCAAGGCACAGTATATGGCTACACCTTC. Translating it yields CASSQGTVYGYTF.

In its sample, this clonotype was seen a few times. The chain links TRBV7-3 to TRBJ1-2; 7 bases fit TRBD1. The junction had 8 bases not matched to a gene; V was cut back by 3 bases and J by 7 bases. CDR3 length: 14 amino acids. The V gene's germline CDR1 is SGHTA and CDR2 FQGTGA. The CDR3 region is CASSLDRTLRGYTF. CDR3 bases: TGTGCCAGCAGCTTGGACAGGACTCTCCGTGGCTACACCTTC.